The T cell receptor beta chain under discussion was sequenced for a study of T cell responses to AZD1222 COVID-19 vaccine. Overall study results and limits: Among vaccine-associated CD4 TCRs, coverage spanned spike, with dominance at 160-218 and 743-854. White British people made up most donors, females outnumbered males, and clonal diversity was possibly underestimated.

Sequencing was performed with immunoSEQ multiplex PCR; in TCRdb, only in-frame clones are kept and a portion is missing. Among roughly 140,000 clones listed, 70% to 90% were seen once. As to this clone: Antigen specificity is unknown.

The trim removed 8 bases at V and 5 bases at J, leaving 13 bases unmatched. This CDR3 is built from 16 residues. Germline V gene sequence: CDR1 SEHNR, CDR2 FQNEAQ (reference sequence). The specimen comprised peripheral blood, sampled on day 0 of AZD1222 vaccination. The gene calls are TRBV7-9 and TRBJ1-3; 9 bases agree with TRBD1. The clonotype originates from an adult in good health. CDR3 sequence: CASPPAGQGFRNTIYF. CDR3 in DNA: TGTGCCAGCCCCCCTGCCGGACAGGGGTTTAGAAACACCATATATTTT.